This T cell receptor (beta chain) was obtained from a study of cytomegalovirus exposure and HLA in healthy donors. V was trimmed by 2 bases and J by 8 bases, leaving 9 bases between them. Germline-derived CDR1 and CDR2 are LGHNT and FRNRAP. The CDR3 sequence is 13 residues long. Researchers ran the PCR with 60 Vbeta and 13 Jbeta primers. Sequencing used immunoSEQ multiplex PCR; TCRdb keeps in-frame clones, though not all of them. The sample has about 93,000 clones; about 66% are singletons. General study points: HLA-A and HLA-B allele assignments for most subjects were reportedly predicted accurately using TCR beta sequences. A later examination showed that TCR association rates differed by HLA locus, with DRB1 most and HLA-C fewest. V- and J-gene trimming in TCR beta was tied to a missense DCLRE1C variant by an analysis performed later. Per a later analysis, fewer than 20,000 TCR beta sequences showed association with HLA alleles at 0.05 false discovery rate.

This clone was counted between two and nine times. The antigen is undetermined. J is TRBJ1-4 and V is TRBV12-5; D is unclear. This clonotype was obtained from a boy between 5 and 17 years old in good health and CMV-seropositive. The specimen was PBMCs. The CDR3 DNA reads TGTGCTAGTGGTTTGTGGGTGGAGGAAAAACTGTTTTTT. Its translation is CASGLWVEEKLFF.